Each of the 12 T cell receptor beta chains below was sequenced from the same sample in a study of cytomegalovirus exposure and HLA in healthy donors. Primers for the PCR totalled 60 Vbeta and 13 Jbeta. Some clones are missing from TCRdb's copy, which holds only in-frame ones; the method was immunoSEQ multiplex PCR. The sample records approximately 160,000 clones, roughly 87% being singletons. Sequencing input: PBMCs. Source of these receptors: a man aged 25-45 years in good health and CMV-seropositive.

The chain has TRBV20-1 and TRBJ2-5; D possibly corresponds to TRBD1 (5 bases). The J call is in doubt because the DNA end fits TRBJ2-7 better. Germline lookup yields CDR1 DFQATT and CDR2 SNEGSKA (reference sequence). The CDR3 is made up of 11 amino acids. The CDR3 DNA sequence: TGCAGTGCTAGAAGGGGATACGAGCAGTACTTC. Its translation is CSARRGYEQYF.

The CDR3: CASSQQGVPDTQYF. The CDR3 region has the DNA TGCGCCAGCAGTCAACAGGGGGTCCCAGATACGCAGTATTTT. The V call is TRBV5-1, the J call TRBJ2-3, with 8 bases fitting TRBD1. J was trimmed by 4 bases and V by 5 bases; bases with no gene match: 6. This CDR3 contains 14 residues. CDR1 is SGHRS, CDR2 YFSETQ, per germline.

The CDR3 loop reads CASTDGLNKNIQYF. The CDR3 DNA reads as TGTGCCAGCACCGACGGACTGAACAAAAACATTCAGTACTTC. The rearrangement joins TRBV7-8 to TRBJ2-4, with D possibly matching TRBD2 (5 bases). There are 14 residues in the CDR3. Germline loops: CDR1 SGHVS, CDR2 FQNEAQ. Between the trimmed V and J ends, which lost 7 bases and 3 bases, there was a span of 13 bases.

This chain uses TRBV9 with TRBJ2-1; no reliable D call. Trimming cost V 3 bases and J 6 bases, with 4 bases left between them. CDR1 and CDR2 from the germline V gene are SGDLS and YYNGEE. This CDR3 has 11 amino acids. DNA for the CDR3: TGTGCCAGCAGCGACGGCAATGAGCAGTTCTTC. This translates into CASSDGNEQFF.

The chain has TRBV27 and TRBJ1-6; unclear D gene. This CDR3 is 15 amino acids long. V lost 6 bases, J lost 4 bases, and 13 bases lay in between. From germline, CDR1 is MNHEY and CDR2 SMNVEV (reference sequence). The CDR3 region is CASSIREPYNSPLHF. CDR3 coding DNA: TGTGCCAGCAGCATCCGGGAGCCTTATAATTCACCCCTCCACTTT.

The CDR3 spells CASVEGQGETGELFF. The CDR3 coding sequence is TGTGCTAGTGTCGAGGGACAGGGGGAAACCGGGGAGCTGTTTTTT. This rearrangement joins TRBV12-5 to TRBJ2-2, with 11 bases fitting TRBD1. Per the germline V gene, CDR1 is LGHNT and CDR2 is FRNRAP. Trimming cost V 7 bases and J 5 bases; bases outside gene matches: 6. This CDR3 region has 15 residues. The variable domain in full, completed from reference TRBV12-5 and TRBJ2-2, reads DARVTQTPRHKVTEMGQEVTMRCQPILGHNTVFWYRQTMMQGLELLAYFRNRAPLDDSGMPKDRFSAEMPDATLATLKIQPSEPRDSAVYFCASVEGQGETGELFFGEGSRLTVL.

V is TRBV5-1 and J is TRBJ2-2, with a weak D call TRBD1 (6 bases). The germline V gene encodes CDR1 SGHRS and CDR2 YFSETQ. V was cut by 4 bases and J by 3 bases, with 13 bases left in between. This CDR3 region has 15 residues. The CDR3 protein is CASSPVRQDTGELFF. CDR3 bases: TGCGCCAGCAGCCCCGTCCGACAGGACACCGGGGAGCTGTTTTTT.

The chain uses TRBV6-5 and TRBJ1-4; D uncertain. Per the germline V gene, CDR1 is MNHEY and CDR2 is SVGAGI. The CDR3 is 15 amino acids. V was trimmed by 6 bases and J by 5 bases, leaving 16 bases between them. CDR3 sequence reads: CASSLQGRRNEKLFF. The CDR3 DNA reads as TGTGCCAGCAGCCTTCAAGGGCGGAGGAATGAAAAACTGTTTTTT.

V usage is TRBV9 and J usage is TRBJ2-2; D is uncertain. Germline assignment: CDR1 SGDLS and CDR2 YYNGEE. This CDR3 has 14 amino acids. Trimming removed 0 bases from V and 3 bases from J, with 6 bases in between. The CDR3 region is CASSVGGYTGELFF. In DNA form, the CDR3 reads TGTGCCAGCAGCGTAGGCGGATACACCGGGGAGCTGTTTTTT.

The chain is built from TRBV5-8 and TRBJ2-3; tentative D call: TRBD2 (5 bases). The CDR3 has 14 residues. Germline assignment: CDR1 SGHTS and CDR2 YDEGEE. V was pared by 0 bases and J by 1 base, with 6 bases between. CDR3 DNA sequence: TGTGCCAGCAGCTTGGAGAGGGGCACAGATACGCAGTATTTT. Its protein product is CASSLERGTDTQYF. The whole variable domain, remainder taken from reference TRBV5-8 and TRBJ2-3, is EAGVTQSPTHLIKTRGQQATLRCSPISGHTSVYWYQQALGLGLQFLLWYDEGEERNRGNFPPRFSGRQFPNYSSELNVNALELEDSALYLCASSLERGTDTQYFGPGTRLTVL.

Note on this clone: Its ends do not fully match the called genes, so a read error is possible. The identical CDR3 is also encoded by other nucleotide sequences in the sample. This chain links TRBV7-8 with TRBJ2-7; 7 bases match TRBD2. CDR1 and CDR2 (germline): SGHVS, FQNEAQ. The CDR3 has 13 amino acids. The CDR3 nucleotides read TGTGCTAGCAGTTTCGGGGGGTCCTACGAGCAGTACTTC. As protein: CASSFGGSYEQYF.

The genes are TRBV5-1 and TRBJ1-4; 9 nucleotides match TRBD1. Trimming at V came to 2 bases and at J to 6 bases, leaving 2 bases not matched to a gene. The CDR3 is made up of 14 amino acids. Looked up from germline, CDR1 is SGHRS and CDR2 is YFSETQ. Written as DNA, the CDR3 is TGCGCCAGCAGCTTAAGGACAGGGGATGAAAAACTGTTTTTT. This gives the protein CASSLRTGDEKLFF.